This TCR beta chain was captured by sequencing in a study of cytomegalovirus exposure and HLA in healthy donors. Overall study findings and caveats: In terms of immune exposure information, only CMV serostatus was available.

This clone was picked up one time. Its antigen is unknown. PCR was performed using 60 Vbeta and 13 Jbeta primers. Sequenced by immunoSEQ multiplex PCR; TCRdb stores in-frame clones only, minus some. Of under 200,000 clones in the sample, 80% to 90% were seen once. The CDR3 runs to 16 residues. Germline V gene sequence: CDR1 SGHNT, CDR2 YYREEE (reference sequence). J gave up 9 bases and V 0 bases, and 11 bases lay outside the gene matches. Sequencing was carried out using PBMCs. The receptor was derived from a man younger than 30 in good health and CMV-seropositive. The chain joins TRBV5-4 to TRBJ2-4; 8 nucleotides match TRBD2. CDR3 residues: CASSLDLAGTQGIQYF. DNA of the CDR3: TGTGCCAGCAGCTTGGATCTAGCGGGTACCCAAGGCATTCAGTACTTC. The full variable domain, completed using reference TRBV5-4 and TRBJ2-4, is ETGVTQSPTHLIKTRGQQVTLRCSSQSGHNTVSWYQQALGQGPQFIFQYYREEENGRGNFPPRFSGLQFPNYSSELNVNALELDDSALYLCASSLDLAGTQGIQYFGAGTRLSVL.